This TCR beta chain was obtained from a study of beta chain features in type 1 diabetes. Whole-study results and caveats: Overrepresentation of cells with high TCR expression could result from cDNA sequencing.

The V gene lost 5 bases and the J gene lost 4 bases, with 20 bases spanning the gap. The CDR3 runs to 16 residues. CDR1 is SGHTA, CDR2 FQGNSA, per germline. Of the isolated RNA, all was reverse transcribed, and so the sequenced material was expressed TCRB transcripts. Data came from immunoSEQ multiplex PCR; TCRdb stores just in-frame clones and leaves some out. The sample carries 300,000 to 450,000 clones, around 19% recorded once. This clone was observed a few times. Its antigen is still unknown. The receptor comes from a woman aged 18-29 years in good health. Sequenced input: naive CD4+ T cells from blood. This rearrangement joins TRBV7-2 to TRBJ2-5; TRBD2 might be the D (6 bases). CDR3: CASSPQGSGGGETQYF. CDR3 sequence (DNA): TGTGCCAGCAGCCCTCAGGGTAGCGGTGGAGGAGAGACCCAGTACTTC.